This section outlines one TCR beta chain sequence together with its context. Original methodology: Amplification with reference gene primers provided the estimates of nucleated cell counts. Produced via immunoSEQ multiplex PCR; TCRdb's table is partial and in-frame only. V and J calls and clone size follow that table, whereas D and trimming were derived from the DNA. The sample lists 100,000 to 150,000 clones, 70% to 90% occurring once. The data originate from a study of blood T cell repertoires in COVID-19. Study context: COVID-19 samples, acute and convalescent, were from the United States, Italy and Spain. Sample material is recorded as cDNA or gDNA derived from T cells, B-cell-depleted T cells, or PBMCs.

This TCR derives from an older woman with acute or convalescent COVID-19. Input material: peripheral blood.

This CDR3 is CASSSRAGGFDEQYF. CDR3 nucleotide sequence: TGTGCCAGCAGTTCCAGGGCGGGAGGGTTTGACGAGCAGTACTTC. The chain uses TRBV28 and TRBJ2-7; 9 positions match TRBD2. Germline V gives CDR1 MDHEN, CDR2 SYDVKM. The trim removed 4 bases at V and 5 bases at J, leaving 9 bases unmatched. The CDR3 extends over 15 amino acids.